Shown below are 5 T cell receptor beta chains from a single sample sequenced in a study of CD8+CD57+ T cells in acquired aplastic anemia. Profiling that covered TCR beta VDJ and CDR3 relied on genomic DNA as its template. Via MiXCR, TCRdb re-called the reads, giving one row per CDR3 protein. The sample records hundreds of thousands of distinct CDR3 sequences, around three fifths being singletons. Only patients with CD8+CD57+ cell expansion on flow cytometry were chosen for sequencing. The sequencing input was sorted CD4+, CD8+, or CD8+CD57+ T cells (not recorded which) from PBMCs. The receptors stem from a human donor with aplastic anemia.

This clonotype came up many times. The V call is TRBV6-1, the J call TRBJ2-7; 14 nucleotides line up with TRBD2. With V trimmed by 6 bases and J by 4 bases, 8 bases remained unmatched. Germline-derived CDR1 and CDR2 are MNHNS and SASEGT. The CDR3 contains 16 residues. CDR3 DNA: TGTGCCAGCAGACTGACTAGCGGGAGGGCTGGGTACGAGCAGTACTTC. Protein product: CASRLTSGRAGYEQYF.

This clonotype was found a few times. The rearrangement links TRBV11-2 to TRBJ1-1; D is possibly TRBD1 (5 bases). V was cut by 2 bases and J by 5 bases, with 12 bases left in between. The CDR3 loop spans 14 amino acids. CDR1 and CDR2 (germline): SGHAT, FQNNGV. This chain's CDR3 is CASSLSGGRTEAFF. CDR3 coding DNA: TGTGCCAGCAGCTTATCCGGGGGGAGGACTGAAGCTTTCTTT. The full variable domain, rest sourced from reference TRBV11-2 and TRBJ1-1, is EAGVAQSPRYKIIEKRQSVAFWCNPISGHATLYWYQQILGQGPKLLIQFQNNGVVDDSQLPKDRFSAERLKGVDSTLKIQPAKLEDSAVYLCASSLSGGRTEAFFGQGTRLTVV.

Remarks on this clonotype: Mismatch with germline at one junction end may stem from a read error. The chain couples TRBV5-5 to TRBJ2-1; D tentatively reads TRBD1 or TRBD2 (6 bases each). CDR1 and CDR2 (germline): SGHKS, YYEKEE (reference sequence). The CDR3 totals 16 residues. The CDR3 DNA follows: TGCGCCAGCAGCCAAGAGGGGGGAGCCGTCCACAATGAGCAGTTCTTC. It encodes CASSQEGGAVHNEQFF.

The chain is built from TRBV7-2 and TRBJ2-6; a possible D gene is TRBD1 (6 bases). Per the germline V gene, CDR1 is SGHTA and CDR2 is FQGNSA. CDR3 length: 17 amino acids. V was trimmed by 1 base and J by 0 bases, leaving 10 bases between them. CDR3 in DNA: TGTGCCAGCAGCTTAGTCGGGACATACTCTGGGGCCAACGTCCTGACTTTC. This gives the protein CASSLVGTYSGANVLTF.

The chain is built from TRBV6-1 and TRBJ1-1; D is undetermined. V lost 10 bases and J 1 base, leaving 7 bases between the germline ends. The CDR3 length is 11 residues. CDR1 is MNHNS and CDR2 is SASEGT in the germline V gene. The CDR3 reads CATRQNTEAFF. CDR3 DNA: TGTGCCACCCGACAGAACACTGAAGCTTTCTTT.